This T cell receptor beta chain was recorded in a study of human T cells and chemical hapten exposure. Study-level points and caveats: PT1 expanded TCR numbers rose with patch test score. The donors suffered from alopecia, so their immune response may not match that of healthy people.

Time point defined: pre-sensitization, week 0. Treatment given: therapeutic diphenylcyclopropenone sensitization with weekly scalp DPC. Someone pulled total RNA out of unfractionated whole blood. Concerning this clonotype itself: Its antigen is currently unknown.

Trimming shortened V by 3 bases and J by 14 bases, and 17 bases separated the two germline ends. This CDR3 has 14 amino acids. From germline, CDR1 is KGHSH and CDR2 LQKENI. A single record per CDR3 protein comes from TCRdb applying MiXCR to the RACE reads. The sample yields over 35,000 distinct CDR3 sequences, over 9.5% seen once. The sequencing used whole blood, collected in connection with sensitization to the hapten diphenylcyclopropenone (DPC). The receptor was derived from a man younger than 45 with alopecia areata. Some clones in this sample may be carry-over from other donors' samples. This chain uses TRBV18 with TRBJ1-6; a weak D match, TRBD1 (5 bases). The chain's CDR3 is CASSPTANSQALHF. CDR3 in DNA: TGTGCCAGCTCACCGACAGCTAATTCTCAAGCCCTCCACTTT.